This T cell receptor (beta chain) came from a study of radiation and T cells in renal cell carcinoma. Study context: Nephrectomy followed 15 Gy stereotactic body radiation by 4 weeks. The study, taken as a whole, reports: In blood, top tumor clones expanded by 2 weeks, shrinking by 4.

Profiled with immunoSEQ multiplex PCR; TCRdb holds only in-frame clones, not every one. This table has about 130,000 clones, 88% appearing once. As for time point: blood 2 weeks post-SBRT. Indicated treatment: 15 Gy SBRT to primary tumor, nephrectomy 4 weeks later. Of note for this clone: What it binds is unknown.

Unmatched junction bases numbered 4, after V lost 0 bases and J lost 0 bases. Germline V gene lookup returns CDR1 LGHNA and CDR2 YNFKEQ. This CDR3 has 17 residues. The source of this sequence is a woman between 70 and 85 years old with renal cell carcinoma. This sample comprised blood, obtained from a patient whose treatment included radiotherapy and nephrectomy. The chain is built from TRBV4-2 and TRBJ1-3; TRBD1 aligns across 8 bases. CDR3 residues: CASSQDLTGGSGNTIYF. CDR3 coding DNA: TGTGCCAGCAGCCAAGATCTCACAGGGGGCTCTGGAAACACCATATATTTT.